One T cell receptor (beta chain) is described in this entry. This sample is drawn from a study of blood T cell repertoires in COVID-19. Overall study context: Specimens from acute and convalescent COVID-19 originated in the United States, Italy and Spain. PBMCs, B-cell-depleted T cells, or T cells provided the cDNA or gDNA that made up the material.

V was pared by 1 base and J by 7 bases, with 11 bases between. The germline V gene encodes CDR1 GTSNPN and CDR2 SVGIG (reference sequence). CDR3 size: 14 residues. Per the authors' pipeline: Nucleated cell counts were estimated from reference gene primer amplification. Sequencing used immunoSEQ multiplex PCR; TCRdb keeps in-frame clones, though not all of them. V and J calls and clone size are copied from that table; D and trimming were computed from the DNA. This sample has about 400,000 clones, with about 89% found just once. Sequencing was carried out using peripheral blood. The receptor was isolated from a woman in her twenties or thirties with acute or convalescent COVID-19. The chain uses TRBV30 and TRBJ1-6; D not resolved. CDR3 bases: TGTGCCTGGAGTGGAGGTGGGTCGAATTCACCCCTCCACTTT. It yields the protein CAWSGGGSNSPLHF.